These 15 T cell receptor beta chains were sequenced from one sample in a study of blood T cell repertoires in COVID-19. Libraries were prepared by immunoSEQ multiplex PCR; TCRdb keeps only in-frame clonotypes and omits some of them. The sample has 200,000 to 300,000 clones; 84% are singletons. Sequencing was carried out using peripheral blood. The receptor set was obtained from a middle-aged man with acute or convalescent COVID-19.

This chain connects TRBV27 to TRBJ1-6; no firm D call. The ends were cut back, 6 bases at V and 5 bases at J, with 11 bases in the middle. Germline V gene lookup returns CDR1 MNHEY and CDR2 SMNVEV (reference sequence). This CDR3 comprises 14 residues. As DNA, the CDR3 is TGTGCCAGCAGAACCGGGAGACATAATTCACCCCTCCACTTT. It is translated as CASRTGRHNSPLHF.

The chain links TRBV18 to TRBJ1-5; possibly TRBD1 for D (5 bases). Germline CDR1 and CDR2: KGHSH and LQKENI. The CDR3 covers 14 residues. V gave up 2 bases and J gave up 5 bases, with 10 bases separating them. CDR3: CASSPARVDQPQHF. CDR3 bases: TGTGCCAGCTCACCAGCCAGGGTAGATCAGCCCCAGCATTTT.

The chain carries TRBV5-4 and TRBJ1-4; possible D gene TRBD1, 5 bases. This CDR3 has 14 residues. Per the germline V gene, CDR1 is SGHNT and CDR2 is YYREEE (reference sequence). V was pared by 4 bases and J by 8 bases, with 15 bases between. In nucleotides, the CDR3 is TGTGCCAGCAGCCTTGGGGGAGGGTACGAAAAACTGTTTTTT. It encodes CASSLGGGYEKLFF.

J is TRBJ2-7 and V is TRBV29-1; 9 bases match TRBD2. V was pared by 6 bases and J by 2 bases, with 11 bases of the junction left unmatched. CDR3 length: 15 amino acids. Per germline, CDR1 SQVTM and CDR2 ANQGSEA. The chain's CDR3 is CSVTTSGSLAYEQYF. The DNA for the CDR3 is TGCAGCGTGACGACTAGCGGATCCCTGGCCTACGAGCAGTACTTC.

This chain links TRBV14 with TRBJ1-3; D remains unclear. Germline V gene lookup returns CDR1 SGHDN and CDR2 FVKESK. The CDR3 is 13 amino acids. With 4 bases removed from V and 4 bases from J, the gap between germline ends came to 8 bases. Here the CDR3 reads CASSLSGGNTIYF. The CDR3 DNA reads as TGTGCCAGCAGCCTTAGCGGAGGAAACACCATATATTTT.

The V gene is TRBV5-8, the J gene TRBJ2-1, with 7 bases fitting TRBD2. The CDR3 is made up of 19 amino acids. With V trimmed by 1 base and J by 3 bases, 16 bases remained unmatched. Germline values: CDR1 SGHTS, CDR2 YDEGEE. The CDR3 spells CASSLSVVIGGDYYNEQFF. The CDR3, as DNA: TGTGCCAGCAGCTTGAGCGTCGTAATCGGCGGGGACTACTACAATGAGCAGTTCTTC.

The chain uses TRBV29-1 and TRBJ2-7, with 9 positions matching TRBD2. The CDR3 has 12 amino acids. The V gene end was trimmed by 4 bases and the J gene end by 6 bases; junction bases not matched to a gene: 4. CDR1 and CDR2 (germline): SQVTM, ANQGSEA. The DNA of the CDR3 is TGCAGCGTTGCGGGCGGGGGGGGCGAGCAGTACTTC. Protein sequence: CSVAGGGGEQYF.

The chain recombines TRBV9 with TRBJ1-1; TRBD1 is a possible D gene (5 bases). CDR3 length: 16 amino acids. Looked up from germline, CDR1 is SGDLS and CDR2 is YYNGEE. Deletions cut 0 bases from V and 3 bases from J, with 15 bases between. This CDR3 reads CASSVGRPGRHTEAFF. CDR3 bases: TGTGCCAGCAGCGTAGGTCGTCCAGGGCGGCACACTGAAGCTTTCTTT.

This clone has only a few counts. The V gene is TRBV5-1, the J gene TRBJ1-1, with TRBD1 identical over 9 bases. Germline lookup yields CDR1 SGHRS and CDR2 YFSETQ. Trimming cost V 3 bases and J 7 bases; bases outside gene matches: 7. The CDR3 has 14 residues. The CDR3 nucleotides are TGCGCCAGCAGCTCCACCGGGACAGGGATTGAAGCTTTCTTT. Translation gives CASSSTGTGIEAFF. Full variable domain (outside the CDR3, taken from reference TRBV5-1 and TRBJ1-1): KAGVTQTPRYLIKTRGQQVTLSCSPISGHRSVSWYQQTPGQGLQFLFEYFSETQRNKGNFPGRFSGRQFSNSRSEMNVSTLELGDSALYLCASSSTGTGIEAFFGQGTRLTVV.

This rearrangement joins TRBV5-6 to TRBJ1-5; D not resolved. CDR1 and CDR2 from the germline V gene are SGHDT and YYEEEE. This CDR3 is built from 15 residues. Trimming removed 5 bases at V and 4 bases at J, with 16 bases between. CDR3 amino acids: CASRSWVSENQPQHF. Written as DNA, the CDR3 is TGTGCCAGCAGGTCATGGGTCTCGGAGAATCAGCCCCAGCATTTT.

The chain is built from TRBV2 and TRBJ2-5; 8 bases agree with TRBD1. Unmatched junction bases numbered 4, after V lost 6 bases and J lost 4 bases. The germline V gene has CDR1 SNHLY and CDR2 FYNNEI. The CDR3 runs 13 residues. CDR3 DNA: TGTGCCAGCAGGGCCGGACAGGGAGAGACCCAGTACTTC. Translation: CASRAGQGETQYF.

This clone was seen a single time. The CDR3 DNA reads TGCAGTGCTAGTAGGGGTACAGGGTTGGGCCAGCCCCAGCATTTT. Residues: CSASRGTGLGQPQHF. The chain recombines TRBV20-1 with TRBJ1-5; D might be TRBD1 (6 bases). The V gene lost 3 bases and the J gene lost 7 bases, with 19 bases spanning the gap. The CDR3 spans 15 residues. Per germline, CDR1 DFQATT and CDR2 SNEGSKA (reference sequence).

A remark on this clone: At one of its ends the junction is not consistent with the germline gene, which may arise from a read error. This chain connects TRBV19 to TRBJ1-6; no clear D gene. The CDR3 spans 13 residues. Germline CDR1 is LNHDA and CDR2 is SQIVND (reference sequence). The CDR3 bases are TGTGCCAGTAATATAGGAGGGAAATCACCCCTCCACTTT. It encodes CASNIGGKSPLHF.

In the case of this clone: The sample holds other DNA sequences that translate to the same CDR3. The gene calls are TRBV19 and TRBJ2-2; the D gene is possibly TRBD2 (5 bases). CDR3 length: 15 amino acids. The V end was cut by 1 base, the J end by 4 bases, with 10 bases between. Germline V gene sequence: CDR1 LNHDA, CDR2 SQIVND (reference sequence). This chain's CDR3 is CASSIVAGPTGELFF. As DNA, the CDR3 is TGTGCCAGTAGTATAGTTGCGGGTCCCACCGGGGAGCTGTTTTTT.

V usage is TRBV12-3 or TRBV12-4 and J usage is TRBJ1-2, with D unresolved. Trimming stripped 3 bases from V and 4 bases from J, with 9 bases between. This CDR3 is 13 amino acids long. The CDR3, as DNA: TGTGCCAGCAGTTTGGGAGGGATCTATGGCTACACCTTC. Translating gives CASSLGGIYGYTF.